What follows are 23 T cell receptor beta chains derived from one specimen sequenced in a study of T cells in Graves' hyperthyroidism and ophthalmopathy. TCR beta CDR3 region amplification was performed from RNA transcripts. A set of HTBI primers served as the primers for a first-round RT-PCR of the TCR CDR3. TCRdb itself ran the multiplex PCR reads through MiXCR, one entry per CDR3 protein. The top ten hold 15% to 20% of the sample, which has 690,000 or so distinct CDR3 sequences, under 20% seen once. The sequenced sample consisted of blood. These TCRs come from a woman in her fifties or sixties with Graves' hyperthyroidism that later progressed to Graves' ophthalmopathy.

This clonotype has just a few counts. The gene calls are TRBV5-1 and TRBJ1-4; D gene uncertain. Germline values: CDR1 SGHRS, CDR2 YFSETQ. CDR3 size: 14 residues. Trimming left V 0 bases short and J 5 bases short, with 8 bases between. The CDR3 reads CASSLEHRNEKLFF. CDR3 DNA sequence: TGCGCCAGCAGCTTGGAACATCGGAATGAAAAACTGTTTTTT.

CDR3 region: CASSPSASLRLEQYF. CDR3 nucleotides: TGTGCCAGCAGCCCATCGGCTTCCCTACGTTTGGAGCAGTACTTC. V usage is TRBV7-9 and J usage is TRBJ2-7; D remains ambiguous. Germline loops: CDR1 SEHNR, CDR2 FQNEAQ (reference sequence). Trimming shortened V by 5 bases and J by 7 bases, and 21 bases separated the two germline ends. The CDR3 sequence is 15 residues long.

This chain joins TRBV5-1 and TRBJ1-1; 7 bases line up with TRBD1. Germline values: CDR1 SGHRS, CDR2 YFSETQ. The CDR3 spans 13 residues. With 4 bases clipped from V and 10 bases from J, the junction kept 10 bases outside the gene matches. The CDR3 here is CASSIGQEGRAFF. For the CDR3, the DNA is TGCGCCAGCAGCATAGGACAGGAAGGACGAGCTTTCTTT. Full variable domain (missing parts from reference TRBV5-1 and TRBJ1-1): KAGVTQTPRYLIKTRGQQVTLSCSPISGHRSVSWYQQTPGQGLQFLFEYFSETQRNKGNFPGRFSGRQFSNSRSEMNVSTLELGDSALYLCASSIGQEGRAFFGQGTRLTVV.

The rearrangement links TRBV12-3 or TRBV12-4 to TRBJ2-1; D is perhaps TRBD1 or TRBD2 (5 bases each). This CDR3 contains 11 residues. Trimming left V 6 bases short and J 14 bases short, with 14 bases between. This CDR3 is CASSPGPRKFF. As DNA, the CDR3 is TGTGCCAGCAGCCCGGGACCCCGAAAGTTCTTC.

The chain carries TRBV20-1 and TRBJ2-7, with TRBD1 identical over 11 bases. Germline values: CDR1 DFQATT, CDR2 SNEGSKA (reference sequence). The CDR3 totals 16 residues. Trimming took 0 bases from V and 4 from J; bases not matched to a gene: 8. CDR3 sequence (DNA): TGCAGTGCTAGAGATTTGGGTGGGACAGGGGGGTACGAGCAGTACTTC. This encodes CSARDLGGTGGYEQYF.

The chain has TRBV5-6 and TRBJ1-3; the D gene is possibly TRBD1 (6 bases). V lost 3 bases, J lost 4 bases, and 14 bases lay in between. CDR3 length: 15 amino acids. CDR1 is SGHDT and CDR2 is YYEEEE in the germline V gene. CDR3 residues: CASSSGGAPGNTIYF. The DNA for the CDR3 is TGTGCCAGCAGCTCGGGGGGGGCGCCAGGAAACACCATATATTTT.

In this sample, this clonotype turned up a few times. The J gene is TRBJ1-2, the V gene TRBV2; D remains unclear. The germline CDR1 and CDR2 sequences are SNHLY and FYNNEI. The CDR3 consists of 11 residues. V dropped 8 bases and J dropped 7 bases, with 11 bases sitting between them. CDR3 DNA sequence: TGTGCCAGCGGGGAAGGCTTTGGCTACACCTTC. Residues: CASGEGFGYTF.

The sample holds a few counts of this clonotype. The genes are TRBV7-2 and TRBJ2-3; TRBD2 matches at 9 bases. The trim removed 5 bases at V and 4 bases at J, leaving 13 bases unmatched. The CDR3 covers 17 residues. Germline assignment: CDR1 SGHTA and CDR2 FQGNSA. CDR3 in DNA: TGTGCCAGCAGCCCAAGGGGAGCGGGGGGAATCCCAGATACGCAGTATTTT. This sequence encodes CASSPRGAGGIPDTQYF.

This clonotype came up a few times. CDR3 nucleotides: TGTGCCACCAGCAGAGCTCTCACTGAAGCTTTCTTT. Translating gives CATSRALTEAFF. The chain links TRBV15 to TRBJ1-1; D uncertain. The CDR3 has 12 residues. The germline V and J ends were trimmed by 1 base and 4 bases, with 4 bases remaining between them. The germline CDR1 and CDR2 sequences are LNHNV and YYDKDF (reference sequence).

The V and J genes are TRBV9 and TRBJ2-1; possibly TRBD1 or TRBD2 for D (5 bases each). The CDR3 has 17 amino acids. V was shortened by 5 bases and J by 6 bases, with 24 bases between the two germline ends. CDR1 SGDLS and CDR2 YYNGEE come from the germline V gene. CDR3 amino acids: CASSAPSGTPPVNEQFF. The CDR3 nucleotides read TGTGCCAGCAGTGCCCCCTCCGGGACCCCTCCGGTCAATGAGCAGTTCTTC.

This clonotype was counted only a few times. V usage is TRBV3-1 and J usage is TRBJ2-2; D not certain. The V end was cut by 1 base, the J end by 8 bases, with 14 bases between. This CDR3 has 15 amino acids. Germline V gene lookup returns CDR1 LGHDT and CDR2 YNNKEL (reference sequence). The CDR3 sequence: CASSQVDPGPGELFF. CDR3 bases: TGTGCCAGCAGCCAAGTGGACCCCGGGCCGGGGGAGCTGTTTTTT.

This clonotype was observed a handful of times. This chain uses TRBV7-2 with TRBJ2-7; D is unresolved. This CDR3 spans 14 amino acids. Germline V gene sequence: CDR1 SGHTA, CDR2 FQGNSA. The V end was cut by 4 bases, the J end by 1 base, with 11 bases between. The CDR3 coding sequence is TGTGCCAGCAGCTCCCCGACTCATTCCTACGAGCAGTACTTC. Protein sequence: CASSSPTHSYEQYF.

This clonotype was detected only a few times. The chain has TRBV7-9 and TRBJ2-1, with D possibly matching TRBD2 (6 bases). The germline V and J ends were trimmed by 5 bases and 0 bases, with 20 bases remaining between them. This CDR3 is built from 18 residues. Germline-derived CDR1 and CDR2 are SEHNR and FQNEAQ (reference sequence). As DNA, the CDR3 is TGTGCCAGCAGCCAAACGACGACTGGGAGGAGCTCCTACAATGAGCAGTTCTTC. Its translation is CASSQTTTGRSSYNEQFF.

The V call is TRBV9, the J call TRBJ1-2; 7 positions agree with TRBD1. Germline assignment: CDR1 SGDLS and CDR2 YYNGEE. The trim removed 4 bases at V and 2 bases at J, leaving 5 bases unmatched. The CDR3 covers 14 residues. CDR3 in amino acids: CASSTRTGNYGYTF. Written as DNA, the CDR3 is TGTGCCAGCAGCACCCGGACAGGCAACTATGGCTACACCTTC. Variable domain in full (rest from reference TRBV9 and TRBJ1-2): DSGVTQTPKHLITATGQRVTLRCSPRSGDLSVYWYQQSLDQGLQFLIQYYNGEERAKGNILERFSAQQFPDLHSELNLSSLELGDSALYFCASSTRTGNYGYTFGSGTRLTVV.

This clonotype was seen a few times. The rearrangement joins TRBV13 to TRBJ2-5; TRBD2 agrees at 11 bases. The CDR3 loop spans 14 amino acids. Germline values: CDR1 PRHDT, CDR2 FYEKMQ (reference sequence). Trimming cost V 5 bases and J 12 bases; bases outside gene matches: 11. The CDR3 DNA is TGTGCCAGCAGCCTCCGACTAGCGGGGTCGATAGAGTACTTC. This sequence encodes CASSLRLAGSIEYF. Combining the CDR3 with reference TRBV13 and TRBJ2-5 gives the whole variable domain AAGVIQSPRHLIKEKRETATLKCYPIPRHDTVYWYQQGPGQDPQFLISFYEKMQSDKGSIPDRFSAQQFSDYHSELNMSSLELGDSALYFCASSLRLAGSIEYFGPGTRLLVL.

The rearrangement uses TRBV28 and TRBJ2-1; a possible D gene is TRBD1 (8 bases). The CDR3 runs 17 residues. Germline CDR1 is MDHEN and CDR2 is SYDVKM. The V and J ends lost 3 bases and 4 bases respectively, with 19 bases between them. CDR3 nucleotides: TGTGCCAGCAGTTTGGAGGGGGGGACAGGACCTTACAATGAGCAGTTCTTC. Translation gives CASSLEGGTGPYNEQFF.

This clonotype has a handful of counts. The J gene is TRBJ1-2, the V gene TRBV6-1; 7 bases fit TRBD1. Trimming removed 6 bases from V and 8 bases from J; junction bases left unmatched: 6. CDR3 size: 12 residues. Germline CDR1 and CDR2: MNHNS and SASEGT. The CDR3 DNA sequence: TGTGCCAGCAGCTCAGGGGGATGGGGCTACACCTTC. This sequence encodes CASSSGGWGYTF.

This clonotype has at least ten counts. The V gene is TRBV27, the J gene TRBJ1-6; the D is unclear. V lost 3 bases and J 7 bases, leaving 10 bases between the germline ends. The germline V gene has CDR1 MNHEY and CDR2 SMNVEV (reference sequence). This CDR3 has 14 amino acids. In DNA, the CDR3 is TGTGCCAGCAGTTTGGCCGGGGTCAATTCACCCCTCCACTTT. Protein sequence: CASSLAGVNSPLHF.

This clonotype was detected ten times or more. V is TRBV6-5 and J is TRBJ1-1, with a possible D match to TRBD1 (5 bases). There are 15 residues in the CDR3. Germline V lookup: CDR1 MNHEY, CDR2 SVGAGI. V gave up 0 bases and J gave up 2 bases, with 10 bases separating them. CDR3 sequence reads: CASSYSFDSNTEAFF. The CDR3, as DNA: TGTGCCAGCAGTTACTCTTTCGACAGTAACACTGAAGCTTTCTTT.

In its sample, this clonotype was seen many times. V and J are TRBV6-5 and TRBJ2-5; 9 bases agree with TRBD2. J lost 1 base, V lost 2 bases, and 5 bases had no gene match. This CDR3 has 16 amino acids. CDR1 and CDR2 from the germline V gene are MNHEY and SVGAGI. The CDR3 here is CASSYILAGTQETQYF. The CDR3 coding sequence is TGTGCCAGCAGTTACATTCTAGCGGGGACCCAAGAGACCCAGTACTTC.

This clonotype was found many times. V usage is TRBV9 and J usage is TRBJ2-1, with 9 bases that match TRBD2. The length of the CDR3 is 15 residues. The V and J ends lost 0 bases and 8 bases, in that order; junction bases with no gene match: 6. From germline, CDR1 is SGDLS and CDR2 YYNGEE. The CDR3 DNA sequence: TGTGCCAGCAGCGTAGCCGGGGTAGCGGGGGATGAGCAGTTCTTC. As protein: CASSVAGVAGDEQFF. Supplemented by reference TRBV9 and TRBJ2-1, the full variable domain reads DSGVTQTPKHLITATGQRVTLRCSPRSGDLSVYWYQQSLDQGLQFLIQYYNGEERAKGNILERFSAQQFPDLHSELNLSSLELGDSALYFCASSVAGVAGDEQFFGPGTRLTVL.

This clonotype was counted a few times. The V call is TRBV6-9, the J call TRBJ2-1; the match to TRBD2 covers 9 bases. There are 17 residues in the CDR3. CDR1 is MNHGY, CDR2 SVAAGI, per germline. J was trimmed by 5 bases and V by 3 bases; bases with no gene match: 11. The DNA of the CDR3 is TGTGCCAGCAGTTACGCCTTAAGTGCGGGGGGGCACAATGAGCAGTTCTTC. This sequence encodes CASSYALSAGGHNEQFF.

This clonotype appeared a single time. The chain combines TRBV6-1 with TRBJ2-1, with a tentative D call TRBD2 (6 bases). V was clipped by 2 bases and J by 3 bases, with 11 bases between them. The germline gives CDR1 MNHNS, CDR2 SASEGT. The CDR3 consists of 15 residues. CDR3 in amino acids: CASSEFPGDYNEQFF. As DNA, the CDR3 is TGTGCCAGCAGTGAATTTCCGGGGGACTACAATGAGCAGTTCTTC.